These 28 T cell receptor beta chains were sequenced from one sample in a study of cytomegalovirus exposure and HLA in healthy donors. In the PCR, 60 Vbeta and 13 Jbeta primers were used. The repertoire was sequenced with immunoSEQ multiplex PCR; TCRdb's copy has only in-frame clones and lacks some. This repertoire shows 140,000 to 150,000 clones, around three quarters found once; its top ten account for under 3%. Sequencing was done on a sample of PBMCs. These TCRs come from a man between 35 and 55 years old in good health and CMV-seropositive.

This clone occurred a few times. V gene TRBV4-1 combines with J gene TRBJ2-3; D not resolved. The V gene's germline CDR1 is MGHRA and CDR2 YSYEKL. CDR3 length: 13 residues. The V end was cut by 1 base, the J end by 5 bases, with 7 bases between. The CDR3 sequence: CASSQVFLDTQYF. The DNA of the CDR3 is TGCGCCAGCAGCCAAGTGTTCTTAGATACGCAGTATTTT.

The chain carries TRBV11-3 and TRBJ2-1; D is possibly TRBD2 (6 bases). This CDR3 comprises 15 residues. Trimming took off 5 bases at V and 2 bases at J, with 13 bases between the two ends. Germline V gives CDR1 SGHNT, CDR2 YENEEA. This CDR3 reads CASSPERAPYNEQFF. The CDR3 region has the DNA TGTGCCAGCAGCCCAGAGCGGGCACCCTACAATGAGCAGTTCTTC.

This clone came up once. The chain has TRBV7-8 and TRBJ2-3; 9 bases agree with TRBD2. Germline V gene data show CDR1 as SGHVS and CDR2 as FQNEAQ. The CDR3 is 17 amino acids. The J segment lost 1 base and the V segment lost 1 base, leaving 6 bases of the junction unmatched. CDR3 loop: CASSLEAGGAGTDTQYF. The DNA for the CDR3 is TGTGCCAGCAGCTTAGAGGCGGGAGGGGCGGGCACAGATACGCAGTATTTT.

Of note for this clone: A read error may produce the germline difference seen at one junction end. The genes are TRBV7-9 and TRBJ2-1; 9 bases agree with TRBD2. CDR1 and CDR2 (germline): SEHNR, FQNEAQ (reference sequence). The CDR3 is 15 residues long. For the CDR3, the DNA is TGTTCCAGCAGCTTAGCTGGCGGGAGGGCCCCTGAGCAGTTCTTC. Translating it yields CSSSLAGGRAPEQFF.

The rearrangement joins TRBV5-1 to TRBJ1-1; 10 bases map to TRBD1. The CDR3 is made up of 16 amino acids. CDR1 and CDR2 (germline): SGHRS, YFSETQ. Trimming removed 7 bases from V and 4 bases from J; junction bases left unmatched: 13. CDR3 sequence (DNA): TGCGCCAGCCTCACCGGACCGGGACAGGGGTTCACTGAAGCTTTCTTT. Its translation: CASLTGPGQGFTEAFF.

This clone was seen only a few times. J is TRBJ1-1 and V is TRBV9; no firm D call. Per germline, CDR1 SGDLS and CDR2 YYNGEE. This CDR3 has 14 residues. The V end lost 0 bases, the J end lost 1 base, and 7 bases lay between the germline ends. As DNA, the CDR3 is TGTGCCAGCAGCGTAGGACAAGAGAACACTGAAGCTTTCTTT. It yields the protein CASSVGQENTEAFF.

The genes are TRBV7-9 and TRBJ2-7; 7 bases are a match to TRBD2. The CDR3 runs to 15 residues. V was pared by 5 bases and J by 0 bases, with 7 bases of the junction left unmatched. The V gene's germline CDR1 is SEHNR and CDR2 FQNEAQ (reference sequence). The CDR3 is CASSGPRDYSYEQYF. In DNA, the CDR3 is TGTGCCAGCAGCGGCCCCCGGGACTACTCCTACGAGCAGTACTTC.

The CDR3 spells CAWSFGTGIISPLHF. The CDR3 DNA is TGTGCCTGGAGTTTCGGGACAGGGATTATTTCACCCCTCCACTTT. This chain joins TRBV30 and TRBJ1-6, with 9 bases that match TRBD1. The CDR3 sequence is 15 residues long. Germline loops: CDR1 GTSNPN, CDR2 SVGIG (reference sequence). V was clipped by 2 bases and J by 9 bases; unmatched bases: 8.

This chain uses TRBV7-2 with TRBJ2-1, with 9 bases identical to TRBD2. V lost 4 bases, J lost 9 bases, and 10 bases stayed unmatched. Per the germline V gene, CDR1 is SGHTA and CDR2 is FQGNSA. The CDR3 length is 15 residues. For the CDR3, the DNA is TGTGCCAGCAGCTCCCCCGGGCGGGAGGGCCTTGAGCAGTTCTTC. This sequence encodes CASSSPGREGLEQFF.

This chain links TRBV5-4 with TRBJ2-1, with 15 nucleotides matching TRBD2. V gave up 3 bases and J gave up 9 bases; unmatched junction bases: 1. Germline CDR1 and CDR2: SGHNT and YYREEE (reference sequence). The CDR3 length is 14 residues. CDR3 amino acids: CASSSGLAGGEQFF. The DNA of the CDR3 is TGTGCCAGCAGCTCGGGACTAGCGGGAGGTGAGCAGTTCTTC.

The chain recombines TRBV7-6 with TRBJ2-1; D gene unclear. CDR1 and CDR2 (germline): SGHVS, FNYEAQ. The CDR3 spans 17 residues. The V end lost 4 bases, the J end lost 0 bases, and 16 bases lay between the germline ends. This chain's CDR3 is CASSSQPHSSSYNEQFF. The CDR3 DNA follows: TGTGCCAGCAGCTCCCAGCCCCACAGTAGCTCCTACAATGAGCAGTTCTTC.

This clone was recorded a few times. The CDR3 spells CASIPPWGRDTGELFF. As DNA, the CDR3 is TGTGCCAGCATACCTCCTTGGGGGCGCGACACCGGGGAGCTGTTTTTT. The J gene is TRBJ2-2, the V gene TRBV5-3, with D possibly TRBD1 on 6 matching bases. TRBV5-3 is marked as an open reading frame, function uncertain. The CDR3 extends over 16 amino acids. V lost 8 bases to trimming and J lost 3 bases, with 20 bases between them.

This clone has just a few counts. The chain carries TRBV29-1 and TRBJ1-2; 7 bases match TRBD1. Germline loops: CDR1 SQVTM, CDR2 ANQGSEA. The J segment lost 8 bases and the V segment lost 2 bases, leaving 14 bases of the junction unmatched. The CDR3 is 15 amino acids. In nucleotides, the CDR3 is TGCAGCGTTGAACCTGGGCAGGGGGGAGGTTCGGGCTACACCTTC. This gives the protein CSVEPGQGGGSGYTF.

The J gene is TRBJ2-7, the V gene TRBV5-1; maybe TRBD2 (7 bases). The germline V gene encodes CDR1 SGHRS and CDR2 YFSETQ. V was shortened by 5 bases and J by 7 bases, with 19 bases between the two germline ends. This CDR3 contains 14 residues. The CDR3 is CASRVPGHGREQYF. In DNA form, the CDR3 reads TGCGCCAGCAGGGTACCGGGACACGGGAGGGAGCAGTACTTC. Full variable domain (remainder filled in from reference TRBV5-1 and TRBJ2-7): KAGVTQTPRYLIKTRGQQVTLSCSPISGHRSVSWYQQTPGQGLQFLFEYFSETQRNKGNFPGRFSGRQFSNSRSEMNVSTLELGDSALYLCASRVPGHGREQYFGPGTRLTVT.

The chain joins TRBV29-1 to TRBJ2-6; D gene unclear. Trimming removed 5 bases at V and 0 bases at J, with 14 bases between. The length of the CDR3 is 16 residues. Germline lookup yields CDR1 SQVTM and CDR2 ANQGSEA. CDR3 amino acids: CSVYISTVSGANVLTF. CDR3 sequence (DNA): TGCAGCGTTTATATATCTACAGTCTCTGGGGCCAACGTCCTGACTTTC.

V gene TRBV5-1 combines with J gene TRBJ1-6; 7 nucleotides align to TRBD1. CDR1 is SGHRS and CDR2 is YFSETQ in the germline V gene. V lost 4 bases to trimming and J lost 10 bases; unmatched junction nucleotides: 11. This CDR3 comprises 15 residues. The CDR3 nucleotides are TGCGCCAGCAGCGTAGGGGGCGGCGGCCAATCACCCCTCCACTTT. Protein: CASSVGGGGQSPLHF.

J is TRBJ1-1 and V is TRBV6-1; TRBD1 aligns across 7 bases. This CDR3 contains 13 residues. Germline assignment: CDR1 MNHNS and CDR2 SASEGT. The ends lost 5 bases at V and 6 bases at J; junction bases unmatched: 6. As DNA, the CDR3 is TGTGCCAGCAGTATGACAGGGCGGCCTGAAGCTTTCTTT. As protein: CASSMTGRPEAFF.

The rearrangement uses TRBV15 and TRBJ1-2; perhaps TRBD1 as D (5 bases). V was cut by 0 bases and J by 2 bases, with 7 bases left in between. The CDR3 contains 14 residues. Germline CDR1 is LNHNV and CDR2 is YYDKDF (reference sequence). CDR3 nucleotide sequence: TGTGCCACCAGCAGAGATCAGGGCAACTATGGCTACACCTTC. It specifies CATSRDQGNYGYTF.

This clone was detected only once. The J gene is TRBJ2-7, the V gene TRBV7-9, with D perhaps TRBD1 (5 bases). V was cut by 1 base and J by 6 bases, with 13 bases left in between. Germline V gene sequence: CDR1 SEHNR, CDR2 FQNEAQ (reference sequence). CDR3 length: 14 amino acids. In DNA form, the CDR3 reads TGTGCCAGCAGCTTAGAAGGGGCCACCCCCGAGCAGTACTTC. Translated, it gives CASSLEGATPEQYF. Looking up the rest from reference TRBV7-9 and TRBJ2-7 gives the full variable domain: DTGVSQNPRHKITKRGQNVTFRCDPISEHNRLYWYRQTLGQGPEFLTYFQNEAQLEKSRLLSDRFSAERPKGSFSTLEIQRTEQGDSAMYLCASSLEGATPEQYFGPGTRLTVT.

This sequence joins TRBV7-9 and TRBJ1-1; TRBD1 matches 7 bases. Per the germline V gene, CDR1 is SEHNR and CDR2 is FQNEAQ (reference sequence). The CDR3 has 17 residues. V gave up 7 bases and J gave up 8 bases; unmatched junction bases: 22. CDR3 bases: TGTGCCAGCACCCGATTAACAGGGGACACCCAAATTGGGGAAGCTTTCTTT. It yields the protein CASTRLTGDTQIGEAFF.

The chain uses TRBV27 and TRBJ1-2; the D is unclear. Germline V gives CDR1 MNHEY, CDR2 SMNVEV (reference sequence). With 6 bases removed from V and 1 base from J, the gap between germline ends came to 3 bases. The CDR3 extends over 11 amino acids. The CDR3 loop is CASSSNYGYTF. The CDR3 DNA sequence: TGTGCCAGCAGCAGTAACTATGGCTACACCTTC.

This sequence joins TRBV5-5 and TRBJ1-1; the D gene is possibly TRBD1 (6 bases). The CDR3 consists of 15 residues. V was cut by 2 bases and J by 7 bases, with 18 bases left in between. The germline V gene encodes CDR1 SGHKS and CDR2 YYEKEE (reference sequence). CDR3 protein: CASSLRDTRGGEAFF. The CDR3 DNA reads as TGTGCCAGCAGCTTACGGGACACCCGAGGGGGTGAAGCTTTCTTT.

In this sample, this clone turned up a few times. V and J are TRBV4-1 and TRBJ1-5, with TRBD1 identical over 7 bases. V shed 4 bases and J 0 bases; nucleotides not matched to a gene: 9. Looked up from germline, CDR1 is MGHRA and CDR2 is YSYEKL. The CDR3 is made up of 17 amino acids. CDR3 nucleotides: TGCGCCAGCAGCCCGTCCGGGACAGCCGATAGCAATCAGCCCCAGCATTTT. Its protein product is CASSPSGTADSNQPQHF.

This chain connects TRBV7-2 to TRBJ2-7, with D possibly being TRBD2 (6 bases). The CDR3 runs to 13 residues. Germline CDR1 and CDR2: SGHTA and FQGNSA. Between the trimmed V and J ends, which lost 7 bases and 1 base, there was a span of 11 bases. The CDR3 region has the DNA TGTGCCAGCAAAATCGCGGGATCCTACGAGCAGTACTTC. Protein sequence: CASKIAGSYEQYF.

This clone came up a few times. The rearrangement uses TRBV28 and TRBJ1-2; TRBD1 is a possible D gene (6 bases). Trimming removed 5 bases at V and 2 bases at J, with 12 bases between. Germline loops: CDR1 MDHEN, CDR2 SYDVKM. CDR3 length: 14 residues. As DNA, the CDR3 is TGTGCCAGCAGTGCCGGGACACTAAACTATGGCTACACCTTC. Residues: CASSAGTLNYGYTF.

The chain employs TRBV7-9 and TRBJ1-5, with D uncertain. The CDR3 is 15 amino acids. Trimming shortened V by 5 bases and J by 0 bases, and 11 bases separated the two germline ends. Germline CDR1 is SEHNR and CDR2 is FQNEAQ (reference sequence). CDR3 sequence: CASSVGAYSNQPQHF. CDR3 bases: TGTGCCAGCAGCGTCGGAGCCTATAGCAATCAGCCCCAGCATTTT.

The chain links TRBV5-1 to TRBJ2-3; possible D gene TRBD1, 5 bases. This CDR3 has 15 residues. V lost 0 bases, J lost 1 base, and 9 bases lay in between. Germline assignment: CDR1 SGHRS and CDR2 YFSETQ. The CDR3 nucleotides are TGCGCCAGCAGCTTGGTTCAGGGCCGCACAGATACGCAGTATTTT. Translation gives CASSLVQGRTDTQYF.

This clone was found a few times. V usage is TRBV7-9 and J usage is TRBJ2-7; D might be TRBD1 (6 bases). This CDR3 is 15 amino acids long. CDR1 is SEHNR and CDR2 is FQNEAQ in the germline V gene (reference sequence). The ends were cut back, 4 bases at V and 1 base at J, with 14 bases in the middle. CDR3 sequence (DNA): TGTGCCAGCAGCTCAGTTGGACAGACTTCCTACGAGCAGTACTTC. Translation gives CASSSVGQTSYEQYF.